This is a list of T cell receptor beta chains from one sample in a study of blood T cell repertoires in COVID-19. TCRdb keeps only in-frame clones here, not all; method: immunoSEQ multiplex PCR. Found here are a few hundred thousand clones, 75% to 85% of them singletons; the top ten hold approximately 7%. Sequencing input: peripheral blood. Receptors were obtained from a woman aged 45 to 65 with acute or convalescent COVID-19. The CDR3 runs from the conserved cysteine through the conserved F or W.

CASSVGENGNTIYF,TRBV9
CAWSSGTQYF,TRBV30
CASSLVQGSYGYTF,TRBV5-1
CASSTGTEPHGKTEAFF,TRBV13
CASSPQASGSSNEQFF,TRBV5-1
CASNQDRNTGELFF,TRBV2
CASSIAGNTGELFF,TRBV5-1
CASSAGTSGGELFF,TRBV9
CASSEGQGPHEQYF,TRBV11-3
CASSQDISGSGQGTF,TRBV3-1/TRBV3-2
CASSYFPSTNEKLFF,TRBV6-5
CASSHGQGANYGYTF,TRBV7-9
CASRGPYNEQFF,TRBV28
CAWGGHPKETQYF,TRBV30
CASSWTGRSYEQYF,TRBV5-1
CASSFWGQGEDTQYF,TRBV28
CASSSGQWDTEAFF,TRBV5-1
CASSPRLGQETQYF,TRBV11-2
CASTSPGYPSYEQYF,TRBV28